These 11 T cell receptor beta chains came from one sample sequenced in a study of early T cells in non-severe SARS-CoV-2 infection (dated by TCRdb to 2020 to 2022). Library generation was performed with 5' RACE. Sequencing was carried out with a NextSeq 500. TCRdb's own reprocessing of the public reads used fastp at Q25 and MiXCR and kept productive beta chains. Every distinct CDR3 protein forms one entry, paired with its most common genes and DNA. Here the sample has approximately 65,000 distinct CDR3 sequences; about 11% occur a single time. In total, the top ten clones hold roughly 3% of the sample. The source was whole blood, collected at baseline. The receptors here all came from an adult who was a healthcare worker with PCR-confirmed SARS-CoV-2 infection or an uninfected control (not recorded which).

This clonotype was picked up a small number of times. The chain couples TRBV9 to TRBJ2-6; no reliable D call. In germline, CDR1 is SGDLS, CDR2 YYNGEE. Trimming took off 0 bases at V and 0 bases at J, with 4 bases between the two ends. The CDR3 has 15 residues. CDR3 amino acids: CASSVGPSGANVLTF. CDR3 DNA sequence: TGTGCCAGCAGCGTAGGTCCCTCTGGGGCCAACGTCCTGACTTTC.

The rearrangement links TRBV5-1 to TRBJ1-2; 7 bases align to TRBD1. The CDR3 has 15 residues. The ends lost 0 bases at V and 5 bases at J; junction bases unmatched: 7. Germline V gives CDR1 SGHRS, CDR2 YFSETQ. CDR3 amino acids: CASSLDGDSSYGYTF. The DNA for the CDR3 is TGCGCCAGCAGCTTGGACGGGGACAGCAGTTATGGCTACACCTTC.

This chain uses TRBV14 with TRBJ2-1, with TRBD2 matching over 12 bases. The CDR3 consists of 14 residues. The germline CDR1 and CDR2 sequences are SGHDN and FVKESK. J lost 16 bases, V lost 8 bases, and 15 bases had no gene match. The CDR3 DNA reads TGTGCCAGCGCCAGGGGACTAGCGGGCCCCCCGGCATTCTTC. This codes for CASARGLAGPPAFF.

This chain joins TRBV7-2 and TRBJ2-3, with D maybe TRBD2 (6 bases). V lost 1 base to trimming and J lost 9 bases, with 17 bases between them. CDR3 length: 15 residues. CDR1 is SGHTA and CDR2 is FQGNSA in the germline V gene. The CDR3 coding sequence is TGTGCCAGCAGCTTAGGCGGGGTTGTGGGAGACACGCAGTATTTT. Residues: CASSLGGVVGDTQYF.

This chain joins TRBV20-1 and TRBJ2-7; 7 positions agree with TRBD1. Trimming cost V 1 base and J 1 base; bases outside gene matches: 7. The germline CDR1 and CDR2 sequences are DFQATT and SNEGSKA (reference sequence). This CDR3 region has 15 residues. CDR3: CSARGDSASSYEQYF. CDR3 DNA: TGCAGTGCTAGAGGGGACAGTGCCTCGTCCTACGAGCAGTACTTC.

The CDR3 region is CASSLPGGQGHNEQFF. The DNA of the CDR3 is TGTGCCAGCAGCCTACCGGGGGGGCAGGGGCACAATGAGCAGTTCTTC. This chain joins TRBV6-6 and TRBJ2-1, with 8 positions matching TRBD2. CDR3 length: 16 residues. Germline CDR1 is MNHNY and CDR2 is SVGAGI (reference sequence). Unmatched junction bases numbered 12, after V lost 6 bases and J lost 5 bases.

This clonotype was seen more than once but under ten times. J is TRBJ2-1 and V is TRBV20-1; 14 bases match TRBD2. CDR3 size: 21 residues. J gave up 6 bases and V 3 bases, and 22 bases lay outside the gene matches. Germline-derived CDR1 and CDR2 are DFQATT and SNEGSKA (reference sequence). CDR3 coding DNA: TGCAGTGCTAGCGTCGGCCCGGACCCGGGACTAGCGGGGGCCGCCGTCAATGAGCAGTTCTTC. Translation gives CSASVGPDPGLAGAAVNEQFF.

The chain is built from TRBV11-2 and TRBJ2-7; tentatively, D is TRBD1 or TRBD2 (5 bases each). The germline V gene has CDR1 SGHAT and CDR2 FQNNGV. The CDR3 contains 14 residues. Trimming removed 5 bases at V and 2 bases at J, with 13 bases between. The DNA of the CDR3 is TGTGCCAGCAGCGGGGCTAGCTCGGCCTACGAGCAGTACTTC. Amino acid sequence: CASSGASSAYEQYF.

This clonotype was counted many times. CDR3 protein: CASSLMHGPGVPGELFF. Here the CDR3 DNA reads TGTGCCAGCAGCTTAATGCACGGGCCGGGTGTTCCCGGGGAGCTGTTTTTT. V gene TRBV7-2 combines with J gene TRBJ2-2; no firm D call. V was shortened by 2 bases and J by 6 bases, with 19 bases between the two germline ends. This CDR3 spans 17 amino acids. The V gene's germline CDR1 is SGHTA and CDR2 FQGNSA. The whole variable domain, remainder taken from reference TRBV7-2 and TRBJ2-2, is GAGVSQSPSNKVTEKGKDVELRCDPISGHTALYWYRQSLGQGLEFLIYFQGNSAPDKSGLPSDRFSAERTGGSVSTLTIQRTQQEDSAVYLCASSLMHGPGVPGELFFGEGSRLTVL.

This clonotype was picked up a small number of times. The V gene is TRBV19, the J gene TRBJ1-2; 8 bases match TRBD1. The CDR3 runs 16 residues. Germline CDR1 reads LNHDA; CDR2 reads SQIVND (reference sequence). With V trimmed by 4 bases and J by 2 bases, 9 bases remained unmatched. Here the CDR3 reads CASSSLMRDRNYGYTF. CDR3 nucleotide sequence: TGTGCCAGTAGTAGTTTGATGCGGGACAGGAACTATGGCTACACCTTC.

The table lists this clonotype with a few counts. The chain has TRBV7-9 and TRBJ2-7; 8 bases agree with TRBD2. Germline V gene sequence: CDR1 SEHNR, CDR2 FQNEAQ (reference sequence). There are 15 residues in the CDR3. V was pared by 5 bases and J by 5 bases, with 11 bases of the junction left unmatched. CDR3 in DNA: TGTGCCAGCAGCCCACGCGGGGGGCCCTCAGACGAGCAGTACTTC. Translated, it gives CASSPRGGPSDEQYF. Full variable domain (remainder filled in from reference TRBV7-9 and TRBJ2-7): DTGVSQNPRHKITKRGQNVTFRCDPISEHNRLYWYRQTLGQGPEFLTYFQNEAQLEKSRLLSDRFSAERPKGSFSTLEIQRTEQGDSAMYLCASSPRGGPSDEQYFGPGTRLTVT.